This T cell receptor (beta chain) emerged from a study of identical twins. Broader study findings: Out-of-frame alpha sequences shared by twins showed excess low generation probability.

The CDR3 length is 14 residues. Per the germline V gene, CDR1 is SGHTA and CDR2 is FQGNSA. J was trimmed by 4 bases and V by 4 bases; bases with no gene match: 5. cDNA carried unique molecular identifiers, and a universal primer site was added by template switching. TCRdb redid the calling of the 5' RACE reads with MiXCR, one entry per CDR3 protein. The sample holds 1.5 million to 2 million distinct CDR3 sequences, roughly a third seen once. This clonotype turned up a few times. Its antigen is still unknown. The gene calls are TRBV7-2 and TRBJ1-2; TRBD1 aligns across 8 bases. What was sequenced was cord blood. This TCR was sampled from a newborn girl in good health. The CDR3 coding sequence is TGTGCCAGCAGCTCGACAGGGGCCGGCTATGGCTACACCTTC. This gives the protein CASSSTGAGYGYTF.